Reported below is one TCR beta chain. This specimen comes from a study of shared clonotypes between healthy human individuals. As for the study in general: Participating donors consisted of two women and three men aged 18 to 49. Researchers assigned three CD4 naive, three CD4 memory, two CD8 naive and one CD8 memory plate to each donor.

Method: immunoSEQ multiplex PCR; TCRdb's copy keeps in-frame clones and lacks some. The sample yields around 1.5 million clones, 95% to 99% seen once. The length of the CDR3 is 17 residues. The germline V and J ends were trimmed by 1 base and 0 bases, with 15 bases remaining between them. Germline CDR1 and CDR2: SGHNT and YYREEE (reference sequence). Negatively enriched CD4+ T cells were divided by CD45RA into naive and memory. The gene calls are TRBV5-4 and TRBJ2-3; D might be TRBD2 (6 bases). The specimen sequenced was naive CD4+ T cells sorted from blood. Subset meaning: CD45RA+ positively selected. This TCR was sampled from a man aged 25-40 years in good health. Written as DNA, the CDR3 is TGTGCCAGCAGCTTGCCCCTGACGGGACTGAGCACAGATACGCAGTATTTT. This encodes CASSLPLTGLSTDTQYF. The full variable domain, its missing parts supplied by reference TRBV5-4 and TRBJ2-3, is ETGVTQSPTHLIKTRGQQVTLRCSSQSGHNTVSWYQQALGQGPQFIFQYYREEENGRGNFPPRFSGLQFPNYSSELNVNALELDDSALYLCASSLPLTGLSTDTQYFGPGTRLTVL.